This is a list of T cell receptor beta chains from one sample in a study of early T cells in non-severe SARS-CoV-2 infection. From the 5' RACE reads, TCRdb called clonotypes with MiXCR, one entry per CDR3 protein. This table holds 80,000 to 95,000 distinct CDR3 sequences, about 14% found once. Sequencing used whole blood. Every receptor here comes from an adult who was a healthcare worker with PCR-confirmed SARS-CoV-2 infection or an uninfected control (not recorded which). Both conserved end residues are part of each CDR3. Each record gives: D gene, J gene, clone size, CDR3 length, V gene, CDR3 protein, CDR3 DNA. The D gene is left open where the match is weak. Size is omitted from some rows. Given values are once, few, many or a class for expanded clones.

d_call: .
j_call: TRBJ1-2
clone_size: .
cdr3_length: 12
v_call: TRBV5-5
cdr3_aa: CASSLDTYGYTF
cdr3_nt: TGTGCCAGCAGCTTGGACACCTATGGCTACACCTTC

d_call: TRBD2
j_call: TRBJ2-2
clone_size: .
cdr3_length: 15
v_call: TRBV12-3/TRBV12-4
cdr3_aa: CASSPFGGVLGELFF
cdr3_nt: TGTGCCAGCAGTCCTTTCGGGGGGGTTCTCGGGGAGCTGTTTTTT

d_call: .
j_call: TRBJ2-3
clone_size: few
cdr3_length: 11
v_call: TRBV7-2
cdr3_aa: CASSPSFTQYF
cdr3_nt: TGTGCCAGCAGCCCCAGCTTTACGCAGTATTTT

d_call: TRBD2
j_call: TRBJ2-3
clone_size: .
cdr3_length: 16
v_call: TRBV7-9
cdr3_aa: CASSFSGGISTDTQYF
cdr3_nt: TGTGCCAGCAGCTTTTCGGGGGGGATTAGCACAGATACGCAGTATTTT

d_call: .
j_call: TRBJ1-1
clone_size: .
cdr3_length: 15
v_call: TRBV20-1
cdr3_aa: CSARDLSAGWTEAFF
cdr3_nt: TGCAGTGCTAGAGATCTCTCCGCAGGGTGGACTGAAGCTTTCTTT

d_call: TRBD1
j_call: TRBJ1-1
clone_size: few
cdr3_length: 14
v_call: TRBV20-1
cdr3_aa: CSAQRQGVSTEAFF
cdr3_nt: TGCAGTGCTCAAAGACAGGGGGTTAGCACTGAAGCTTTCTTT

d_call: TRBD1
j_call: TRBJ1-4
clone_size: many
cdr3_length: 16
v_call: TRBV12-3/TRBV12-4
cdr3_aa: CASSLGLAGGNEKLFF
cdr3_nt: TGTGCCAGCAGTTTAGGGCTGGCAGGGGGAAATGAAAAACTGTTTTTT

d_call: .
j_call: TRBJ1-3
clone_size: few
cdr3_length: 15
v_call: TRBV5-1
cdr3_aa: CASSDALLSGNTIYF
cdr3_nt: TGCGCCAGCAGCGATGCACTGTTATCTGGAAACACCATATATTTT

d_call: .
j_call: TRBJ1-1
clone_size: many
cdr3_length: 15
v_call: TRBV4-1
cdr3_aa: CASSHTGRGPTEAFF
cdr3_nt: TGCGCCAGCAGCCATACAGGGAGAGGACCCACTGAAGCTTTCTTT

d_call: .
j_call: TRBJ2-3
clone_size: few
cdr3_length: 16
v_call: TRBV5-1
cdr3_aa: CASRPRGPTSLDTQYF
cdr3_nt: TGCGCCAGCAGGCCCAGGGGACCGACTAGTTTAGATACGCAGTATTTT

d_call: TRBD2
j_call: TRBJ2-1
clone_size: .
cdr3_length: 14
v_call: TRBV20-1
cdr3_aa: CSARSSGGDNEQFF
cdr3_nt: TGCAGTGCTAGATCCAGCGGGGGGGACAATGAGCAGTTCTTC

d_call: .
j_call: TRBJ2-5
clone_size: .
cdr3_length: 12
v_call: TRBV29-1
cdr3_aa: CSVEWQQETQYF
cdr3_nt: TGCAGCGTTGAGTGGCAGCAAGAGACCCAGTACTTC

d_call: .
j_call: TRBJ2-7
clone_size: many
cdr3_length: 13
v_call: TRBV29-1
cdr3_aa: CSVEVRDSYEQYF
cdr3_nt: TGCAGCGTTGAAGTGCGGGATTCTTACGAGCAGTACTTC

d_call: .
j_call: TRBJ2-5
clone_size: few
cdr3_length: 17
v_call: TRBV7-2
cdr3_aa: CASSEPLLSTRQETQYF
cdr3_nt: TGTGCCAGCAGCGAACCCCTTTTGTCGACACGCCAAGAGACCCAGTACTTC

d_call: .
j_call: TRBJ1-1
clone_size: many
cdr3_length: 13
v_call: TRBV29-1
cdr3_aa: CSVESQADTEAFF
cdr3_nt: TGCAGCGTTGAAAGTCAGGCAGACACTGAAGCTTTCTTT

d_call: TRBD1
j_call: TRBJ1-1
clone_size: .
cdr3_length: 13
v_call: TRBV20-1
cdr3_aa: CSAGGQGYTEAFF
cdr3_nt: TGCAGTGCTGGGGGACAGGGGTACACTGAAGCTTTCTTT

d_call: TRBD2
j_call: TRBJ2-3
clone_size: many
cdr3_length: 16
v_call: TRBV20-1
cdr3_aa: CSASLIWGGGTDTQYF
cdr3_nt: TGCAGTGCTTCCCTAATATGGGGGGGTGGTACAGATACGCAGTATTTT

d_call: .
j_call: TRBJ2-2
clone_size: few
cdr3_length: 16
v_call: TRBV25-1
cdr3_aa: CASSESALGNTGELFF
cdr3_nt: TGTGCCAGCAGTGAATCCGCTTTGGGAAACACCGGGGAGCTGTTTTTT

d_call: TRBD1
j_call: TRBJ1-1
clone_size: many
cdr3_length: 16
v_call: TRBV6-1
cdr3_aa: CASIYRDSYMNTEAFF
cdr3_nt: TGTGCCAGCATATACCGGGACAGTTATATGAACACTGAAGCTTTCTTT

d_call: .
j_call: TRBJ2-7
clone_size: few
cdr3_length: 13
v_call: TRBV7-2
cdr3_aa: CASSPRDTYEQYF
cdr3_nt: TGTGCCAGCAGCCCCCGGGACACCTACGAGCAGTACTTC

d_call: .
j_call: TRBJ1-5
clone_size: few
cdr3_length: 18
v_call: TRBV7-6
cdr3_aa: CASSLVGDKDYSNQPQHF
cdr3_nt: TGTGCCAGCAGCTTAGTTGGGGACAAGGATTATAGCAATCAGCCCCAGCATTTT

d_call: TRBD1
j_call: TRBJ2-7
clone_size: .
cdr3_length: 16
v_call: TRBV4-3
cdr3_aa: CASSQDGTGGFYEQYF
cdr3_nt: TGCGCCAGCAGCCAAGATGGGACAGGGGGCTTCTACGAGCAGTACTTC

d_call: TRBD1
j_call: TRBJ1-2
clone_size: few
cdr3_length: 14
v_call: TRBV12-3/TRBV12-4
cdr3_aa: CASRTPQGLRGYTF
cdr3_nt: TGTGCCAGCAGGACCCCACAGGGGTTAAGAGGCTACACCTTC

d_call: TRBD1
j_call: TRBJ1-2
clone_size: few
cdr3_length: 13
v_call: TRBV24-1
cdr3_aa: CATSDDRGHGYTF
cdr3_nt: TGTGCCACCAGTGATGACAGGGGCCATGGCTACACCTTC

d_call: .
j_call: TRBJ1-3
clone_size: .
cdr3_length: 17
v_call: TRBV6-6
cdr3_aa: CASSYPGLGRSGNTIYF
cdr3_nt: TGTGCCAGCAGTTATCCAGGACTGGGGCGCTCTGGAAACACCATATATTTT

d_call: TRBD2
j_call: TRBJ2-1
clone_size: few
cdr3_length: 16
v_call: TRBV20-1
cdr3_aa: CSANGLAVSSYNEQFF
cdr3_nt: TGCAGTGCTAATGGACTAGCGGTTAGCTCCTACAATGAGCAGTTCTTC

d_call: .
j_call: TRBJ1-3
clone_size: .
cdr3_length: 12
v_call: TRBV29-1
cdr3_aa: CSGSNSGNTIYF
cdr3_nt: TGCAGCGGGTCAAACTCTGGAAACACCATATATTTT

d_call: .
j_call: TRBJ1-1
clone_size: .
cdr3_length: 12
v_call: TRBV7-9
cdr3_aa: CASSFPNTEAFF
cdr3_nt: TGTGCCAGCAGCTTCCCTAACACTGAAGCTTTCTTT

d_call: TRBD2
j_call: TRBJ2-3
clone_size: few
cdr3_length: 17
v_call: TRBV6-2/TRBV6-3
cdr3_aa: CASSYSLAGGPGDTQYF
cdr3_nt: TGTGCCAGCAGTTACTCACTAGCGGGGGGGCCAGGAGATACGCAGTATTTT

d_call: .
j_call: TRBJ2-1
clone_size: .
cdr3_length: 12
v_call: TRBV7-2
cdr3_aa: CASSPTPGEQFF
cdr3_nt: TGTGCCAGCAGCCCCACTCCGGGTGAGCAGTTCTTC

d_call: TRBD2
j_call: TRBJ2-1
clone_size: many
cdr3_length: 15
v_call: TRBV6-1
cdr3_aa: CASSARRGSGNEQFF
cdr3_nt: TGTGCCAGCAGTGCCCGGCGGGGTAGCGGGAATGAGCAGTTCTTC

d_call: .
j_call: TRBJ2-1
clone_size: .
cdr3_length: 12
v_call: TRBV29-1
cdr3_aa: CSGTKADNEQFF
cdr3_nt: TGCAGCGGGACCAAGGCCGACAATGAGCAGTTCTTC

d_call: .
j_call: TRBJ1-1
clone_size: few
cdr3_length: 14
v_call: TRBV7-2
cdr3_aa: CASSLRIEREKAFF
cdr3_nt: TGTGCCAGCAGCTTAAGGATTGAGAGGGAAAAAGCTTTCTTT

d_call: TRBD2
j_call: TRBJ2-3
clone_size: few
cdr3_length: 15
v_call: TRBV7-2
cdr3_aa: CASSPRDSGGDTQYF
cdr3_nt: TGTGCCAGCAGCCCCCGGGACTCGGGGGGAGATACGCAGTATTTT

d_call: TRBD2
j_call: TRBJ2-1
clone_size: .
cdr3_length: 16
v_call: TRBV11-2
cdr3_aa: CASSLAGTIFHNEQFF
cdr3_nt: TGTGCCAGCAGCTTAGCCGGGACTATTTTTCACAATGAGCAGTTCTTC

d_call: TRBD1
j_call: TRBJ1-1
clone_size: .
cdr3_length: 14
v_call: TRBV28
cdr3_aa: CASSFGTGGREAFF
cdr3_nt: TGTGCCAGCAGTTTCGGGACAGGGGGCAGAGAAGCTTTCTTT

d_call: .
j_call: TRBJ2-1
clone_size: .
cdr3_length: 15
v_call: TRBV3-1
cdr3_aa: CASSQAQSSYNEQFF
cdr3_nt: TGTGCCAGCAGCCAAGCACAGTCCTCCTACAATGAGCAGTTCTTC

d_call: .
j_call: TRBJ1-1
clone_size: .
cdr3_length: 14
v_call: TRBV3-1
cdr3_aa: CASSQDPDGTEAFF
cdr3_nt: TGTGCCAGCAGCCAGGACCCGGACGGCACTGAAGCTTTCTTT

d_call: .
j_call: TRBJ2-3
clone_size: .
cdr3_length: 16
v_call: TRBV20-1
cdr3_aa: CSASPLRIRSTDTQYF
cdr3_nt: TGCAGTGCTAGCCCCCTCCGAATCCGGAGCACAGATACGCAGTATTTT

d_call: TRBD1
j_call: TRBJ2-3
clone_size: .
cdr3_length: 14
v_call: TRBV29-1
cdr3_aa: CSVVRDRGPDTQYF
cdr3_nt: TGCAGCGTTGTAAGGGACAGGGGACCAGATACGCAGTATTTT

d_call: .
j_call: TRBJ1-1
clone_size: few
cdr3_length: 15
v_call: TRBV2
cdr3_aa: CASSEALMGITEAFF
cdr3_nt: TGTGCCAGCAGTGAAGCGCTTATGGGGATCACTGAAGCTTTCTTT

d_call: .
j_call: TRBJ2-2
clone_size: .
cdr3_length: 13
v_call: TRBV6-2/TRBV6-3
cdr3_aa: CASSVQDTGELFF
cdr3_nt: TGTGCCAGCAGTGTCCAGGACACCGGGGAGCTGTTTTTT

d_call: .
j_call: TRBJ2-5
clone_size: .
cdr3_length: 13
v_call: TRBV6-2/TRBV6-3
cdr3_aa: CASNSGREETQYF
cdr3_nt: TGTGCCAGCAATTCAGGGCGGGAAGAGACCCAGTACTTC

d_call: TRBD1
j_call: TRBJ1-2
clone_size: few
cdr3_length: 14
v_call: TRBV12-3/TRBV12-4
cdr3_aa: CASTRTGRGYGYTF
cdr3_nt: TGTGCCAGCACCCGGACAGGGCGAGGCTATGGCTACACCTTC

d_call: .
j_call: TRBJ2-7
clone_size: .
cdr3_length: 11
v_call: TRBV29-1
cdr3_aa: CSAQGTYEQYF
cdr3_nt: TGCAGCGCCCAGGGGACCTACGAGCAGTACTTC

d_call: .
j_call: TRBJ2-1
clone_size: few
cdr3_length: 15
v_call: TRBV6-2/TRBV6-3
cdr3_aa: CASSPTGAGYNEQFF
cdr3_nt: TGTGCCAGCAGCCCGACAGGCGCAGGGTACAATGAGCAGTTCTTC